This T cell receptor (beta chain) is drawn from a study of cytomegalovirus exposure and HLA in healthy donors. Germline V gene data show CDR1 as SGHTA and CDR2 as FQGNSA. There are 15 residues in the CDR3. V dropped 5 bases and J dropped 5; count of bases not matched to a gene: 11. Amplification used 60 Vbeta primers and 13 Jbeta primers. Clones were sequenced by immunoSEQ multiplex PCR, and TCRdb holds only the in-frame ones, with some missing. The repertoire consists of 130,000 or so clones, with approximately 82% occurring once and the leading ten covering about 3.5%. The sequenced sample was PBMCs. The clonotype was recovered from a man aged 35 to 55 in good health and CMV-seronegative. The V and J genes are TRBV7-2 and TRBJ1-1; TRBD1 matches at 7 bases. CDR3 DNA sequence: TGTGCCAGCAGCCGGATAGGGGGCGCCATGACTGAAGCTTTCTTT. It yields the protein CASSRIGGAMTEAFF.